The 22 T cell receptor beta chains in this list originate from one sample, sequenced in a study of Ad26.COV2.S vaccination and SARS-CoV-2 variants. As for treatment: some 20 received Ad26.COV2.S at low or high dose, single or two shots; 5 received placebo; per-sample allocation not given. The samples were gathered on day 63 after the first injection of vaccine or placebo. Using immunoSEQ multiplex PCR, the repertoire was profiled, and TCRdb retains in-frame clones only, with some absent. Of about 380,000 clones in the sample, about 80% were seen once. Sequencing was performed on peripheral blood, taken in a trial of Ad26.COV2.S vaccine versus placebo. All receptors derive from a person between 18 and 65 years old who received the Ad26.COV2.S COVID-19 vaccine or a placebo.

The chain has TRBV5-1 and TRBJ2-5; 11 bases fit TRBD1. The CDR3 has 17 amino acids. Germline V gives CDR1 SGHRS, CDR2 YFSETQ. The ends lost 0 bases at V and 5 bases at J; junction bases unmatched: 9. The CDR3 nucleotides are TGCGCCAGCAGCTTGGACTCGCGGACAGGGGGCCGTGAGACCCAGTACTTC. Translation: CASSLDSRTGGRETQYF.

The CDR3 sequence is CASSENGNTGELFF. Written as DNA, the CDR3 is TGTGCCAGCAGTGAGAATGGTAACACCGGGGAGCTGTTTTTT. The rearrangement joins TRBV2 to TRBJ2-2; no reliable D call. The V end was cut by 3 bases, the J end by 2 bases, with 7 bases between. The germline V gene has CDR1 SNHLY and CDR2 FYNNEI. The length of the CDR3 is 14 residues. Full variable domain (outside the CDR3, taken from reference TRBV2 and TRBJ2-2): EPEVTQTPSHQVTQMGQEVILRCVPISNHLYFYWYRQILGQKVEFLVSFYNNEISEKSEIFDDQFSVERPDGSNFTLKIRSTKLEDSAMYFCASSENGNTGELFFGEGSRLTVL.

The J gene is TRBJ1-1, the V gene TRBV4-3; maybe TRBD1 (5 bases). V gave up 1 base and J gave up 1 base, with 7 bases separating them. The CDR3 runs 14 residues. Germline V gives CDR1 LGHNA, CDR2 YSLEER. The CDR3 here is CASSQVGGNTEAFF. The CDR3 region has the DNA TGCGCCAGCAGCCAAGTTGGGGGGAACACTGAAGCTTTCTTT.

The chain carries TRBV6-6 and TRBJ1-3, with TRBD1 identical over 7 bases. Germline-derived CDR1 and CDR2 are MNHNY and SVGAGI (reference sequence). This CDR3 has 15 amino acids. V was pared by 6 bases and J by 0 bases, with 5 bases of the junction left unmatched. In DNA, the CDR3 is TGTGCCAGCAGACGACAGGGCATCTCTGGAAACACCATATATTTT. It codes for CASRRQGISGNTIYF.

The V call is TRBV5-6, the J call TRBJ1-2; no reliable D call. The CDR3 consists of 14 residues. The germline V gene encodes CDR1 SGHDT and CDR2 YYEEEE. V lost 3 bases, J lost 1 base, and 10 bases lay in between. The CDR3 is CASSSAHVNYGYTF. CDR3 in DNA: TGTGCCAGCAGCTCCGCACATGTTAACTATGGCTACACCTTC.

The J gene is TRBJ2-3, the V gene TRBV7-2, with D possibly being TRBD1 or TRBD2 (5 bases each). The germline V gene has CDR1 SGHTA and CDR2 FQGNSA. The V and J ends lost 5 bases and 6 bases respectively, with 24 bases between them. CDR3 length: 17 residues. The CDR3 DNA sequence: TGTGCCAGCAGCCTACTTAGGGGTTCCTACCGAGGGGATACGCAGTATTTT. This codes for CASSLLRGSYRGDTQYF.

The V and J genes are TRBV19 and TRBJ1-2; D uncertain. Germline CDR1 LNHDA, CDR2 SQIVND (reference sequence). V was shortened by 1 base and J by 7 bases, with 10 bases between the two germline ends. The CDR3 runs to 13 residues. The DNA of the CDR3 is TGTGCCAGTAGTATAGCCCAGGAACTTGGCTACACCTTC. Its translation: CASSIAQELGYTF.

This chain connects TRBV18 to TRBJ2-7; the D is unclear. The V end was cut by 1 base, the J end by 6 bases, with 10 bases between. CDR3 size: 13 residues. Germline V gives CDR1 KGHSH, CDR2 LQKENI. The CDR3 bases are TGTGCCAGCTCACCACGTTCGGGTGGCGAGCAGTACTTC. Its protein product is CASSPRSGGEQYF. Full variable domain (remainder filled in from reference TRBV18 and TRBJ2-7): NAGVMQNPRHLVRRRGQEARLRCSPMKGHSHVYWYRQLPEEGLKFMVYLQKENIIDESGMPKERFSAEFPKEGPSILRIQQVVRGDSAAYFCASSPRSGGEQYFGPGTRLTVT.

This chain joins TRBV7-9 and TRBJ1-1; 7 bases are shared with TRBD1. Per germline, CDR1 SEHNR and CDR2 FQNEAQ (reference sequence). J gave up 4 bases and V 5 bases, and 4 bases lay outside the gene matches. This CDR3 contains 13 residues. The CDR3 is CASSRPGGTEAFF. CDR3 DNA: TGTGCCAGCAGCAGACCAGGGGGCACTGAAGCTTTCTTT.

In nucleotides, the CDR3 is TGCGCCAGCAGCCAGGGGCCGGGGTGGGGGGTAGACGAGCAGTACTTC. This encodes CASSQGPGWGVDEQYF. V gene TRBV4-3 combines with J gene TRBJ2-7; perhaps TRBD2 as D (6 bases). V lost 3 bases, J lost 5 bases, and 20 bases lay in between. The germline V gene encodes CDR1 LGHNA and CDR2 YSLEER. The CDR3 spans 16 residues.

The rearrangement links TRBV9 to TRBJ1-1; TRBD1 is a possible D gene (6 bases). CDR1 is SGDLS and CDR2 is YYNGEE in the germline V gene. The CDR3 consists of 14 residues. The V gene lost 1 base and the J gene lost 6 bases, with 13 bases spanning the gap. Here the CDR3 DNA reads TGTGCCAGCAGCGTACTGTATTCAGGGGCTGAAGCTTTCTTT. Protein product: CASSVLYSGAEAFF.

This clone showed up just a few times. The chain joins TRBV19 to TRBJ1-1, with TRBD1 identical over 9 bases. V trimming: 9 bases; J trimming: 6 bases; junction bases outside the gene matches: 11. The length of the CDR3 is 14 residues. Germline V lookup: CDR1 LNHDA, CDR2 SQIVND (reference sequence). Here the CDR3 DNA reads TGTGCCAGCTACAGGGGGCGGGGAGGCTCTGAAGCTTTCTTT. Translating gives CASYRGRGGSEAFF.

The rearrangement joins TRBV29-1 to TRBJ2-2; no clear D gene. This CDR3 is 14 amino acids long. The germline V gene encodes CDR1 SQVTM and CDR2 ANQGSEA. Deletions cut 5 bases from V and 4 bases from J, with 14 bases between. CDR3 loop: CSVISSMGTGELFF. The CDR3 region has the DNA TGCAGCGTTATTTCTTCTATGGGCACCGGGGAGCTGTTTTTT.

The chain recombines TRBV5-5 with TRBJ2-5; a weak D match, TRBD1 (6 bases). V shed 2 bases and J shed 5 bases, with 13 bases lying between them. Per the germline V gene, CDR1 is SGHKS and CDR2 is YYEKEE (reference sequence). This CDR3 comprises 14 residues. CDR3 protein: CASSFPLGAETQYF. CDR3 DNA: TGTGCCAGCAGCTTCCCCCTGGGGGCTGAGACCCAGTACTTC.

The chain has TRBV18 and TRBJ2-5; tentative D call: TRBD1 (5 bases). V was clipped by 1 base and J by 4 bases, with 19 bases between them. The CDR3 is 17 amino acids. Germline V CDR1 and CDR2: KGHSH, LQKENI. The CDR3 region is CASSPQARIVRAETQYF. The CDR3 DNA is TGTGCCAGCTCACCACAGGCGCGAATTGTCAGGGCAGAGACCCAGTACTTC.

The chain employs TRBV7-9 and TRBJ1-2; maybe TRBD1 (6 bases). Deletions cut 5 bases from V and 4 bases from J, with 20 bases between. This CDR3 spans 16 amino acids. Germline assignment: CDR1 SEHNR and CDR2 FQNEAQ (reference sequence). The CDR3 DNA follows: TGTGCCAGCAGCCCAACCGGAATGGGGGGCTTCTATGGCTACACCTTC. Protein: CASSPTGMGGFYGYTF.

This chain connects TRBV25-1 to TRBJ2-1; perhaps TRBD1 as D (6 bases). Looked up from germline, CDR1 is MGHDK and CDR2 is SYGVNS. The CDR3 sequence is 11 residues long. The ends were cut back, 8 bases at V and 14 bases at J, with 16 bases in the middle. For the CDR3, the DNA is TGTGCCAGCCGATTCGGGACAAGGGAGTTCTTC. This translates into CASRFGTREFF. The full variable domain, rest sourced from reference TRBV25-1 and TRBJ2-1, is EADIYQTPRYLVIGTGKKITLECSQTMGHDKMYWYQQDPGMELHLIHYSYGVNSTEKGDLSSESTVSRIRTEHFPLTLESARPSHTSQYLCASRFGTREFFGPGTRLTVL.

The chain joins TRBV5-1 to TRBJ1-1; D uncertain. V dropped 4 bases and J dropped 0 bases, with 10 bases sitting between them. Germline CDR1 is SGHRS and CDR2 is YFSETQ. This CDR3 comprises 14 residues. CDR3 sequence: CASSPVPMNTEAFF. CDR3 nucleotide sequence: TGCGCCAGCAGCCCGGTACCCATGAACACTGAAGCTTTCTTT. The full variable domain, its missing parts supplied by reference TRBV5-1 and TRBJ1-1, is KAGVTQTPRYLIKTRGQQVTLSCSPISGHRSVSWYQQTPGQGLQFLFEYFSETQRNKGNFPGRFSGRQFSNSRSEMNVSTLELGDSALYLCASSPVPMNTEAFFGQGTRLTVV.

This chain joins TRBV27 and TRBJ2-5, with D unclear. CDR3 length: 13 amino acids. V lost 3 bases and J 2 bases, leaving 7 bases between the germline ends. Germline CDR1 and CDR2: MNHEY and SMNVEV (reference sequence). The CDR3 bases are TGTGCCAGCAGTTTTCTGGGGCAAGAGACCCAGTACTTC. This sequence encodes CASSFLGQETQYF.

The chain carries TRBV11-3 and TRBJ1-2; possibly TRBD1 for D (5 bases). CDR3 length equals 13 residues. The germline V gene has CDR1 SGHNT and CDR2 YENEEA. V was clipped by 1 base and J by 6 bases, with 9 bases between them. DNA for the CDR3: TGTGCCAGCAGCTTAGCAGGGTGGGATGGCTACACCTTC. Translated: CASSLAGWDGYTF.

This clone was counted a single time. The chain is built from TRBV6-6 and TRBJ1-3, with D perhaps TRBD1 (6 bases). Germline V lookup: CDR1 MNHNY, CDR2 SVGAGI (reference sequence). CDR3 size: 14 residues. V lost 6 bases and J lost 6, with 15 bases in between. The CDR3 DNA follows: TGTGCCAGCAGCTATGGGGGGCTCGAAAACACCATATATTTT. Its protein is CASSYGGLENTIYF.

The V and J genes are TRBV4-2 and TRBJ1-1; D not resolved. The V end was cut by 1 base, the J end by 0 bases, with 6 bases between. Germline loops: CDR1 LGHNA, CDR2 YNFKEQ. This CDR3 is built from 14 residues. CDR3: CASSQGGMNTEAFF. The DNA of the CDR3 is TGTGCCAGCAGCCAAGGGGGTATGAACACTGAAGCTTTCTTT.